These 2 T cell receptor beta chains share one sample of origin, sequenced in a study of blood T cell repertoires in COVID-19. TCRdb keeps only in-frame clones here, not all; method: immunoSEQ multiplex PCR. The top ten hold around 1.7% of the sample, which has roughly 290,000 clones, 89% seen once. The specimen sequenced was PBMCs or T cells enriched from blood (not recorded which). Receptors originate from a woman in her thirties or forties who had recovered from COVID-19.

CDR3 bases: TGTGCCAGCAGGGAGAGCACCGGACTAGCGGGTGACACAGATACGCAGTATTTT. Its translation is CASRESTGLAGDTDTQYF. V and J are TRBV2 and TRBJ2-3; 11 nucleotides line up with TRBD2. The CDR3 is made up of 18 amino acids. Germline V gene data show CDR1 as SNHLY and CDR2 as FYNNEI. The J segment lost 2 bases and the V segment lost 6 bases, leaving 13 bases of the junction unmatched.

In DNA, the CDR3 is TGTGCCTGGAGTGTAAGAGGCGGAGGCTACGAGCAGTACTTC. Its protein is CAWSVRGGGYEQYF. The V and J genes are TRBV30 and TRBJ2-7; tentative D call: TRBD2 (5 bases). Deletions cut 0 bases from V and 3 bases from J, with 12 bases between. This CDR3 region has 14 residues. The germline V gene has CDR1 GTSNPN and CDR2 SVGIG (reference sequence).